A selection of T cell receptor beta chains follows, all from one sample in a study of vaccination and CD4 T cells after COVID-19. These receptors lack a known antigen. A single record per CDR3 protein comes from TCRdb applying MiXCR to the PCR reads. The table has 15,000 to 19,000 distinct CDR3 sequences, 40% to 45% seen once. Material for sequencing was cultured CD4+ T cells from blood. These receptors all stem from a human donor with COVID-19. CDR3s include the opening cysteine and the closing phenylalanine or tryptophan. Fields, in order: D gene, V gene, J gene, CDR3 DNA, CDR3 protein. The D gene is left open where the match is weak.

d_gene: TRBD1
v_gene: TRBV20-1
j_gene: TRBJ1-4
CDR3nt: TGCAGTGCTAGGCCCAGGACAGGCTTTACTAATGAAAAACTGTTTTTT
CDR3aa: CSARPRTGFTNEKLFF

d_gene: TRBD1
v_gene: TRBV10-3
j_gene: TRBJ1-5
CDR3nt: TGTGCCATCAGGCTGACAGGGGGCGATCAGCCCCAGCATTTT
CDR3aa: CAIRLTGGDQPQHF

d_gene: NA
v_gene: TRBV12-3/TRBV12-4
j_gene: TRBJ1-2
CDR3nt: TGTGCCAGCAGTTTATCCACTTATGGCTACACCTTC
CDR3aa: CASSLSTYGYTF

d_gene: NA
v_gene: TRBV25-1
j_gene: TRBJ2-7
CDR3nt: TGTGCCAGCAGTGGGATTATGGGGCAGTACTTC
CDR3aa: CASSGIMGQYF

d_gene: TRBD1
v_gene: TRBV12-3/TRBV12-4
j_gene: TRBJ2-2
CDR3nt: TGTGCCAGCAGGCCGGGACAGCCCACCGGGGAGCTGTTTTTT
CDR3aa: CASRPGQPTGELFF

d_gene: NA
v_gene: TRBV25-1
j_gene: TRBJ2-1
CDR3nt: TGTGCCAGCAGTGAATCGGAACTTCTGTACAATGAGCAGTTCTTC
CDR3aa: CASSESELLYNEQFF

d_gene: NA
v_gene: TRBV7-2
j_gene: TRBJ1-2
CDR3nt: TGTGCCAGCAGGGTGGCAGGGAGTGTTCGCTATGGCTACACCTTC
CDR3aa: CASRVAGSVRYGYTF

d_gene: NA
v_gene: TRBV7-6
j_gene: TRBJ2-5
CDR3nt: TGTGCTAGCAGCTTAGGCCGTAACCAAGAGACCCAGTACTTC
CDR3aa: CASSLGRNQETQYF

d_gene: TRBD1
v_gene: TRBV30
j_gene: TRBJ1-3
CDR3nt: TGTGCCTGGGGGGACAGGGGGGCGTCTGGAAACACCATATATTTT
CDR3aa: CAWGDRGASGNTIYF

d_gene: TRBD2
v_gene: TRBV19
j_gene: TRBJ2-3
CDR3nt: TGTGCCAGTAGTAGCTCTAGCGGGGGCTTGGATACGCAGTATTTT
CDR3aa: CASSSSSGGLDTQYF